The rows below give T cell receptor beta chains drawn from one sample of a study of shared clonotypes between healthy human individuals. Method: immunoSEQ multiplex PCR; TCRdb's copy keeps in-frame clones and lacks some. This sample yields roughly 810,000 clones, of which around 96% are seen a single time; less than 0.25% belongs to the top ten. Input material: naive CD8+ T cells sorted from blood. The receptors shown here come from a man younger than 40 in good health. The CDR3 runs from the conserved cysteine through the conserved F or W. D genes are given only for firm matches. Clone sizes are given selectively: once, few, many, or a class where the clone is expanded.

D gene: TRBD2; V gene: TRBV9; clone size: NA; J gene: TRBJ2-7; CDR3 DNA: TGTGCCAGCAGCCCCAGACTAGCGGATTCCTACGAGCAGTACTTC; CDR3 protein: CASSPRLADSYEQYF
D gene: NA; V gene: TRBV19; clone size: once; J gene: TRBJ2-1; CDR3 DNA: TGTGCCAGTAGTATCGCGGGGGCCGGGAATGAGCAGTTCTTC; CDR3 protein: CASSIAGAGNEQFF
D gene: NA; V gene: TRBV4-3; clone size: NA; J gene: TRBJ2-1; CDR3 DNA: TGCGCCAGCAGCCATAAGCGGAACCTTTACAATGAGCAGTTCTTC; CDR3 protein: CASSHKRNLYNEQFF
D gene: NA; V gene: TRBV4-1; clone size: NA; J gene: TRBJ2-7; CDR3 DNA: TGCGCCAGCAGCCAAGAAAAGGGGGGATCCGAGCAGTACTTC; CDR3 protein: CASSQEKGGSEQYF
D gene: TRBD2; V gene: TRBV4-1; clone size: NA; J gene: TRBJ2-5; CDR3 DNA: TGCGCCAGCAGCCAAGAGGGAGGGGGACTAGCTACGCAAGAGACCCAGTACTTC; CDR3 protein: CASSQEGGGLATQETQYF
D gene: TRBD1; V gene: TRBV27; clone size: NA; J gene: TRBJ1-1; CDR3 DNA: TGTGCCAGCAGTTCAGAGAGACAGGGCCGGTGGAACACTGAAGCTTTCTTT; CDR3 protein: CASSSERQGRWNTEAFF
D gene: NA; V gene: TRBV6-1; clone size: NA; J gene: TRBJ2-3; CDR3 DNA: TGTGCCAGCAGGAAGCTCTCGGGCACAGATACGCAGTATTTT; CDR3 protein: CASRKLSGTDTQYF
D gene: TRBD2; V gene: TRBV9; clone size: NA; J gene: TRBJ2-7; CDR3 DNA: TGTGCCAGCAGCAGTAGCGGGGGGCCCGAGCAGTACTTC; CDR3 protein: CASSSSGGPEQYF
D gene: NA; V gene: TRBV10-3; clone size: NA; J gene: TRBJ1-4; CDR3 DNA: TGTGCCATCAGTGGAACCGGGACTCATGAAAAACTGTTTTTT; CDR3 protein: CAISGTGTHEKLFF
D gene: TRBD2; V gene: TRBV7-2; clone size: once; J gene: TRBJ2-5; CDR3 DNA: TGTGCCAGCAGCTCCGGGACTAGCGGGTTCCAAGAGACCCAGTACTTC; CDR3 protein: CASSSGTSGFQETQYF
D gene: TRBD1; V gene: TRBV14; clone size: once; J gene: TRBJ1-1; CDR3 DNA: TGTGCCAGCAGCCCATACAGGGGACAGAACACTGAAGCTTTCTTT; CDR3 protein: CASSPYRGQNTEAFF
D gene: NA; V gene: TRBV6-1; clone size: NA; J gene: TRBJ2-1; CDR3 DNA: TGTGCCAGCAGTGAAGTGTTCCTAGTCTCCTACAATGAGCAGTTCTTC; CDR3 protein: CASSEVFLVSYNEQFF
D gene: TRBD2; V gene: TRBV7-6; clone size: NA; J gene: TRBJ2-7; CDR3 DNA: TGTGCCAGCAGCTTCCTACTAGCGGGAGGGTACGAGCAGTACTTC; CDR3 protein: CASSFLLAGGYEQYF
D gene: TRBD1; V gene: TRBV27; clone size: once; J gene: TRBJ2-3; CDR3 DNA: TGTGCCAGCAGTGGAGGAACAGGGGGAACAGATACGCAGTATTTT; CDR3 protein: CASSGGTGGTDTQYF
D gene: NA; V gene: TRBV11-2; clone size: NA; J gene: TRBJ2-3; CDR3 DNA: TGTGCCAGCAGCTTAGAGGCTGCTTGGGGGCTATCTAGCACAGATACGCAGTATTTT; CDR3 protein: CASSLEAAWGLSSTDTQYF
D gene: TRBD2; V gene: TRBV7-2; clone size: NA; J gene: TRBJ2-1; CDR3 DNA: TGTGCCAGCAGCTTGGGACTAGCGGGTGACAATGAGCAGTTCTTC; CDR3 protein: CASSLGLAGDNEQFF
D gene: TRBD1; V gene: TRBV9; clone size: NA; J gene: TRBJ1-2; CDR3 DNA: TGTGCCAGCAGCGGGGACAGGGTTGAGGAAGGCTACACCTTC; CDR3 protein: CASSGDRVEEGYTF
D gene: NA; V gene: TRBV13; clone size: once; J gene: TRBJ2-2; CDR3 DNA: TGTGCCAGCAGCTTAGGGGGGGCGAACACCGGGGAGCTGTTTTTT; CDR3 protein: CASSLGGANTGELFF
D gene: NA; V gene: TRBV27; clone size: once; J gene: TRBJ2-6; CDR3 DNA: TGTGCCAGCATGCTCCACTCTGGGGCCAACGTCCTGACTTTC; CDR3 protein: CASMLHSGANVLTF
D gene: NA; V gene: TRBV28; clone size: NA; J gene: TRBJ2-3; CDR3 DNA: TGTGCCAGCAGCATAGGAAGTCTTCACACAGATACGCAGTATTTT; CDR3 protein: CASSIGSLHTDTQYF
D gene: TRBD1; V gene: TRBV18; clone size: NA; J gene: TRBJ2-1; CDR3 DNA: TGTGCCAGCTCACCGGGACAGGGCGAACTAGAGGTTTTCTATGAGCAGTTCTTC; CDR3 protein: CASSPGQGELEVFYEQFF
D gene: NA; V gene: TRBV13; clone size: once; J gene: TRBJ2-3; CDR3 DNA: TGTGCCAGCAGCTTAGGAGTAGAAGATACGCAGTATTTT; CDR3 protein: CASSLGVEDTQYF
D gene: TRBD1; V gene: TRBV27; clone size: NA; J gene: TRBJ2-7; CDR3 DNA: TGTGCCAGCAGCCTACGGGACAGATACTACGAGCAGTACTTC; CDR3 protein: CASSLRDRYYEQYF
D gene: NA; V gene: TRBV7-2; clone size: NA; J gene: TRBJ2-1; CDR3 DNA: TGTGCCAGCAGCTCAGAAAACAATGAGCAGTTCTTC; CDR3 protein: CASSSENNEQFF
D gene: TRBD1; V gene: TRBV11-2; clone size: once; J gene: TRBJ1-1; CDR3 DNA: TGTGCCAGCAGCCCGGTGGGAGGGGGCCGCCCGGAAAACACTGAAGCTTTCTTT; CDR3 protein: CASSPVGGGRPENTEAFF
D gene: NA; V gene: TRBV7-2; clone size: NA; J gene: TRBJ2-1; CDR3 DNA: TGTGCCTCACACAGCCCCCCCAGGAGTGAGCAGTTCTTC; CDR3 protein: CASHSPPRSEQFF
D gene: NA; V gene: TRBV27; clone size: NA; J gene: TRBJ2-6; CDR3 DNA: TGTGCCAGCAGTTCCCGAACCGGGACATATGGGGCCAACGTCCTGACTTTC; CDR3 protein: CASSSRTGTYGANVLTF
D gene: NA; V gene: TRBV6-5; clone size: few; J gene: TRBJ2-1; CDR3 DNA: TGTGCCAGCAGTTTGACAAATAATAATGAGCAGTTCTTC; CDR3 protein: CASSLTNNNEQFF
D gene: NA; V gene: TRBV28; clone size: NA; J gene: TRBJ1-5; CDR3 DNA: TGTGCCAGCAGTTTGTTGGACTCCACTCAGCCCCAGCATTTT; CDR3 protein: CASSLLDSTQPQHF
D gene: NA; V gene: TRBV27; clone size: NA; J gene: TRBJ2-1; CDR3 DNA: TGTGCCAGCAGTCCTGTAGAGGGAATCAATGAGCAGTTCTTC; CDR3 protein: CASSPVEGINEQFF
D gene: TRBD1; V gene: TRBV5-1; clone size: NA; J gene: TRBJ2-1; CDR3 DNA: TGCGCCAGCAGCCCCCAGGACAGGGGGGACAATGAGCAGTTCTTC; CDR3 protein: CASSPQDRGDNEQFF
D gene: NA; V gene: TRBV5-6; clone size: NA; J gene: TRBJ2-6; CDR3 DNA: TGTGCCAGCAGCTTGGGGGTCAGCATCTCTGGGGCCAACGTCCTGACTTTC; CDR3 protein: CASSLGVSISGANVLTF
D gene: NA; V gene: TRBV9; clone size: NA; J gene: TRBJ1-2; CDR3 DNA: TGTGCCACCTTCGGCGGCTATGGCTACACCTTC; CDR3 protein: CATFGGYGYTF
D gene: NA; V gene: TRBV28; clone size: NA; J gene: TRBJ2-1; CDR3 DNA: TGTGCCAGCAGTCTCCGTGGGACCTACAATGAGCAGTTCTTC; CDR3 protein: CASSLRGTYNEQFF
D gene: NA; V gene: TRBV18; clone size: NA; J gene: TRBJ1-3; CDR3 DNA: TGTGCCAGCTCACCTCAACCCTCTGGAAACACCATATATTTT; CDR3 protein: CASSPQPSGNTIYF
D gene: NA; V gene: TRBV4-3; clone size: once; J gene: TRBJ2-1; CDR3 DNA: TGCGCCAGCAGCCAAGGGAACGGTACCTACAATGAGCAGTTCTTC; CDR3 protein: CASSQGNGTYNEQFF
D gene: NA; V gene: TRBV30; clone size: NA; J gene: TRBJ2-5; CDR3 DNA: TGTGCCTGGAGTGTAGACAGACAAGAGACCCAGTACTTC; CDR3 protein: CAWSVDRQETQYF
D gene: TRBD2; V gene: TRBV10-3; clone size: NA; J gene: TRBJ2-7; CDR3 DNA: TGTGCCACATCCCATCCGGGGGGGTCCTACGAGCAGTACTTC; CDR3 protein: CATSHPGGSYEQYF
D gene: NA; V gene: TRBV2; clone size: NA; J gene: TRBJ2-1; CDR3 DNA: TGTGCCAGCAGTGACGGGGCCCCTCTCTCCTACAATGAGCAGTTCTTC; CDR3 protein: CASSDGAPLSYNEQFF
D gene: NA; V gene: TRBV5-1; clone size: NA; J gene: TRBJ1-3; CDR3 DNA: TGCGCCAGCAGCTTGGAGACCTGGAGCTCTGGAAACACCATATATTTT; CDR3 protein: CASSLETWSSGNTIYF
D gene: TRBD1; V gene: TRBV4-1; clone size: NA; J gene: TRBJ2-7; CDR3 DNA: TGCGCCAGCAGCTCGCGGGACAGGATCCACGAGCAGTACTTC; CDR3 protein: CASSSRDRIHEQYF
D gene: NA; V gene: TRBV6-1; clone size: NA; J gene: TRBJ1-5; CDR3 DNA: TGTGCCAGTCAGATTAGCAATCAGCCCCAGCATTTT; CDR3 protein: CASQISNQPQHF
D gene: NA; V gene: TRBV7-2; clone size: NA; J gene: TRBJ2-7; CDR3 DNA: TGTGCCAGCAGCCAAGTGGGCTCCTACGAGCAGTACTTC; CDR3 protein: CASSQVGSYEQYF
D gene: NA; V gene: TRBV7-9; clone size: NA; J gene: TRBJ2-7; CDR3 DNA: TGTGCCAGCAGCATAGTTGGACAGACCTACGAGCAGTACTTC; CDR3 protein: CASSIVGQTYEQYF
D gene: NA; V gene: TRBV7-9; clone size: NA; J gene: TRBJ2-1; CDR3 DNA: TGTGCCAGCAGCTCAGTAAACACAGGGATCGATGAGCAGTTCTTC; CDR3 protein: CASSSVNTGIDEQFF
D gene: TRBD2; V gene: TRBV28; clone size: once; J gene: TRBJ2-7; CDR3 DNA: TGTGCCAGCAGTTACTCTAGCGGGACGGAGCAGTACTTC; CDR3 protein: CASSYSSGTEQYF
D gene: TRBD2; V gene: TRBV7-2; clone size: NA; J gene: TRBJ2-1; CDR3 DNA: TGTGCCAGCAGCCGCAGGACTAGCGGTAACAATGAGCAGTTCTTC; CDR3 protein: CASSRRTSGNNEQFF
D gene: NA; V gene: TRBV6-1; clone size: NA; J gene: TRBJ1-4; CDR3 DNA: TGTGCCAGCAGTGGCATGGGGGATAATGAAAAACTGTTTTTT; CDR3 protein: CASSGMGDNEKLFF
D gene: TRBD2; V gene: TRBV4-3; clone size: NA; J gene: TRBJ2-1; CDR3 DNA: TGCGCCAGCAGCCAAGATGCGGGAGCCTCCTACAATGAGCAGTTCTTC; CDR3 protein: CASSQDAGASYNEQFF
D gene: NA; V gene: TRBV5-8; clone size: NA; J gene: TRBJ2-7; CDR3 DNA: TGTGCCAGCAGCAGCAGGTTAAGCGAGCAGTACTTC; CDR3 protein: CASSSRLSEQYF
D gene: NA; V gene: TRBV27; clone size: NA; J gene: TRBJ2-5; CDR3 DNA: TGTGCCAGCAGTTTATTAGGGGCCACTCAAGAGACCCAGTACTTC; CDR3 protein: CASSLLGATQETQYF
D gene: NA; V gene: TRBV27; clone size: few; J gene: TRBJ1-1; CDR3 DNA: TGTGCCAGCAGTGTACAGGTGAACACTGAAGCTTTCTTT; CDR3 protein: CASSVQVNTEAFF
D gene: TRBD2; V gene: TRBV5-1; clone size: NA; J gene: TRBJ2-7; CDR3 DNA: TGCGCCAGCAGCTCCACGACGGGAGGGACTGCCTACGAGCAGTACTTC; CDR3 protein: CASSSTTGGTAYEQYF
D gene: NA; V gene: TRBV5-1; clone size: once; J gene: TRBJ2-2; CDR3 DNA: TGCGCCAGCAGCTTGGCCCCACAGGCGAACACCGGGGAGCTGTTTTTT; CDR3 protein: CASSLAPQANTGELFF
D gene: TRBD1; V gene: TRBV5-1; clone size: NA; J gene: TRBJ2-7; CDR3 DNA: TGCGCCAGCAGCCAGACAGGGAGCGAGCAGTACTTC; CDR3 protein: CASSQTGSEQYF
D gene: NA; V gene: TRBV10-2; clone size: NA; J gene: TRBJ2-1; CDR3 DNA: TGCGCCAGCAGTGATTCGGTGCAGACGAAGGGGTTCTTC; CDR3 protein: CASSDSVQTKGFF